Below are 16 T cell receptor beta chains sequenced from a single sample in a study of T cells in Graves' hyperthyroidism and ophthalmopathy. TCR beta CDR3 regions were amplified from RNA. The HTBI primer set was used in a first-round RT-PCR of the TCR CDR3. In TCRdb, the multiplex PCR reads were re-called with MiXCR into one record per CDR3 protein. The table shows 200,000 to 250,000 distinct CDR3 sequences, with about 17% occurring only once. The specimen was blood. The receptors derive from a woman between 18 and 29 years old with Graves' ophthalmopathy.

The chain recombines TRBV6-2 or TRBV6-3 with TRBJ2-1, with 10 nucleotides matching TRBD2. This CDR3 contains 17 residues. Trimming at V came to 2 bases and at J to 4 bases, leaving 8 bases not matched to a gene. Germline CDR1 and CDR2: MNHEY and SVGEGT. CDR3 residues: CASSYLSGGAAYNEQFF. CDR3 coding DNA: TGTGCCAGCAGTTACCTAAGCGGGGGGGCCGCATACAATGAGCAGTTCTTC.

Here the CDR3 reads CASSQGSGQKNEKLFF. The CDR3 nucleotides are TGCGCCAGCAGCCAAGGATCGGGACAGAAAAATGAAAAACTGTTTTTT. This chain links TRBV4-1 with TRBJ1-4, with 7 bases lining up with TRBD1. CDR1 MGHRA and CDR2 YSYEKL come from the germline V gene. J gave up 5 bases and V 1 base, and 7 bases lay outside the gene matches. The CDR3 extends over 16 amino acids.

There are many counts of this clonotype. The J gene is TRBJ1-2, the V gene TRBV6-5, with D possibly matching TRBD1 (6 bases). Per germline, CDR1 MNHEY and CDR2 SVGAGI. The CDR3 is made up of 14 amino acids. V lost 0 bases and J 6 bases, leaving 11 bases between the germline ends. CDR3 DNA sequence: TGTGCCAGCAGTTACTCGAAACAGGGTGATGGCTACACCTTC. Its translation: CASSYSKQGDGYTF.

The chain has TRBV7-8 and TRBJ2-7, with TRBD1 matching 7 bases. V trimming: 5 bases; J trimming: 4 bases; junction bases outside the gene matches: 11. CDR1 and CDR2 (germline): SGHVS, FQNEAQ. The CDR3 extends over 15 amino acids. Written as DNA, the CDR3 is TGTGCCAGCAGCGACCGATCCGGGACAGAGTACGAGCAGTACTTC. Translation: CASSDRSGTEYEQYF.

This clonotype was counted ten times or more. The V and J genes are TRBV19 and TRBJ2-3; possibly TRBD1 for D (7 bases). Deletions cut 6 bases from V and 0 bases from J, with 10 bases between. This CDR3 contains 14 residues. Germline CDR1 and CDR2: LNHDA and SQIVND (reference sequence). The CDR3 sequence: CASRRDSSTDTQYF. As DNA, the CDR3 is TGTGCCAGTAGGCGGGACAGCAGCACAGATACGCAGTATTTT.

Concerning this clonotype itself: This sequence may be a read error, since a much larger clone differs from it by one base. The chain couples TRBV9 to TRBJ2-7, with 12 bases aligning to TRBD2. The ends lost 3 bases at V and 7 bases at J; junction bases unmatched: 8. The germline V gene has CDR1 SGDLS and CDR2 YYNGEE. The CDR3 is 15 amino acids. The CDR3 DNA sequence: TGTGCCAGCAGCGCTTCTAGCGGGAGGGGGGATGAGCAGTACTTC. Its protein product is CASSASSGRGDEQYF.

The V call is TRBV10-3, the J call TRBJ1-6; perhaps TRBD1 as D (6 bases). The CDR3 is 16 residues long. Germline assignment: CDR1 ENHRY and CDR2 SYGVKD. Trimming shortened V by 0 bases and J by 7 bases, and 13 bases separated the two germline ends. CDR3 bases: TGTGCCATCAGTGAGTCGGGTGGGCAGGGGAATTCACCCCTCCACTTT. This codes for CAISESGGQGNSPLHF.

The DNA for the CDR3 is TGTGCCAGCAACCCAACGGTGAGGACTAGCGGGAGAGGGAACGAGCAGTACTTC. Translation: CASNPTVRTSGRGNEQYF. The chain uses TRBV28 and TRBJ2-7, with 13 bases fitting TRBD2. CDR1 is MDHEN and CDR2 is SYDVKM in the germline V gene. Unmatched junction bases numbered 17, after V lost 7 bases and J lost 5 bases. This CDR3 comprises 18 residues.

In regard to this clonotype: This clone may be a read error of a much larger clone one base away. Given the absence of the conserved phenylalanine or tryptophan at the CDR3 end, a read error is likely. CDR3 sequence reads: CASSFKGTGSTEAFS. The DNA of the CDR3 is TGTGCCAGCAGCTTTAAAGGGACAGGGAGCACTGAAGCTTTCTCT. The J gene is TRBJ1-1, the V gene TRBV3-1; 9 nucleotides align to TRBD1. V gave up 5 bases and J gave up 4 bases; unmatched junction bases: 8. CDR1 LGHDT and CDR2 YNNKEL come from the germline V gene (reference sequence). The CDR3 covers 15 residues.

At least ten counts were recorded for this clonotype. The CDR3: CASNPGRTTNEKLFF. The CDR3 coding sequence is TGTGCCAGCAACCCCGGGCGGACAACTAATGAAAAACTGTTTTTT. This chain connects TRBV2 to TRBJ1-4, with unresolved D. CDR1 SNHLY and CDR2 FYNNEI come from the germline V gene. Trimming took off 7 bases at V and 0 bases at J, with 12 bases between the two ends. The CDR3 runs to 15 residues.

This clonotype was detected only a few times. The CDR3: CASSYSSSSGELFF. In DNA, the CDR3 is TGTGCCAGCAGTTACTCGAGTTCCTCCGGGGAGCTGTTTTTT. The chain combines TRBV6-5 with TRBJ2-2, with D uncertain. V dropped 0 bases and J dropped 6 bases, with 8 bases sitting between them. Germline V lookup: CDR1 MNHEY, CDR2 SVGAGI. The CDR3 extends over 14 amino acids.

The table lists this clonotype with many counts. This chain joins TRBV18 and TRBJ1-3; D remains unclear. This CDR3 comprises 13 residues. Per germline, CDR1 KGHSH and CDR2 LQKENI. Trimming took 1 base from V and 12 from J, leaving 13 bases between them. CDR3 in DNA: TGTGCCAGCTCACCACGGGGTGAGGGTCTCATATATTTT. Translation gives CASSPRGEGLIYF.

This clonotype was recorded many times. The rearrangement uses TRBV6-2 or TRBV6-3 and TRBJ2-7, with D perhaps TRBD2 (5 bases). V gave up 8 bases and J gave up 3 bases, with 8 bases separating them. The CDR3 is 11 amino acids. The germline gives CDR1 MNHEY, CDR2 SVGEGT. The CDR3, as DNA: TGTGCCAGCTCTCGGGACTACGAGCAGTACTTC. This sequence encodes CASSRDYEQYF.

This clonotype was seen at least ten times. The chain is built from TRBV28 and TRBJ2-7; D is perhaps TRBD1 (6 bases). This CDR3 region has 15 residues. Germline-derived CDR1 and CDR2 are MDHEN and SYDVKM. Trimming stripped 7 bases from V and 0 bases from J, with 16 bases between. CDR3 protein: CASNKPGANSYEQYF. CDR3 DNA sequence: TGTGCCAGCAATAAACCAGGGGCCAACTCCTACGAGCAGTACTTC.

CDR3 loop: CASSLLGRANTGELFF. The CDR3 nucleotides are TGTGCCAGCAGCTTGCTGGGACGGGCGAACACCGGGGAGCTGTTTTTT. This chain joins TRBV5-4 and TRBJ2-2; D tentatively fits TRBD1 or TRBD2 (5 bases each). CDR1 and CDR2 (germline): SGHNT, YYREEE (reference sequence). There are 16 residues in the CDR3. V was clipped by 1 base and J by 0 bases, with 10 bases between them.

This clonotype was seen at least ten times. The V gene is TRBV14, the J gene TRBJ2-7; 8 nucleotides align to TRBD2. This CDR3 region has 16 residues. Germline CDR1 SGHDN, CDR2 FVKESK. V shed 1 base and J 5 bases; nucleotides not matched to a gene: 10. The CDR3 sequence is CASSQVPGGAVHEQYF. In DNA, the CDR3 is TGTGCCAGCAGCCAAGTACCGGGAGGGGCCGTCCACGAGCAGTACTTC.